This T cell receptor beta chain stems from a study of OX40 agonist ivuxolimab in advanced cancers. Across the study: Dosing consisted of intravenous ivuxolimab at 0.01 to 10 mg/kg every 2 weeks. Hepatocellular carcinoma, melanoma, renal cell or head and neck cancer occurred in dose-escalation patients.

Patients were ineligible given autoimmune disease history or systemic immunosuppression. Libraries were prepared by immunoSEQ multiplex PCR; TCRdb keeps only in-frame clonotypes and omits some of them. The table has approximately 30,000 clones, around 81% seen once. As regards this clone: Its antigen is undetermined.

Study-wide results and limits: Blood T cells, both CD4+ and CD8+, expanded clonally by week 6 at 0.1 to 3.0 mg/kg.

The sample here was CD4+ or CD8+ T cells sorted from blood, taken in a trial of the OX40 agonist ivuxolimab. This receptor was identified in an adult with an advanced solid tumor such as melanoma, head and neck, liver or kidney cancer.

CDR3 sequence reads: CASSLTSGRVEQFF. The DNA of the CDR3 is TGTGCCAGCAGCTTAACTAGCGGGAGGGTAGAGCAGTTCTTC. This chain connects TRBV7-2 to TRBJ2-1, with 13 bases lining up with TRBD2. The CDR3 runs 14 residues. The trim removed 2 bases at V and 10 bases at J, leaving 2 bases unmatched. Germline values: CDR1 SGHTA, CDR2 FQGNSA. Supplemented by reference TRBV7-2 and TRBJ2-1, the full variable domain reads GAGVSQSPSNKVTEKGKDVELRCDPISGHTALYWYRQSLGQGLEFLIYFQGNSAPDKSGLPSDRFSAERTGGSVSTLTIQRTQQEDSAVYLCASSLTSGRVEQFFGPGTRLTVL.